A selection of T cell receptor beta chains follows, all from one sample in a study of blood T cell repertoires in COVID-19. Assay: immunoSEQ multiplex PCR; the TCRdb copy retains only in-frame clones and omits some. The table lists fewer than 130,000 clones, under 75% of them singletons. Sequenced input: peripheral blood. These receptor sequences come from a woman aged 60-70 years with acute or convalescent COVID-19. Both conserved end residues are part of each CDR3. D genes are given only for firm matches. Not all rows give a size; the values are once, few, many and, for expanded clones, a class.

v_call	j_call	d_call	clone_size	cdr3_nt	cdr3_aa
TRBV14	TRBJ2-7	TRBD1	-	TGTGCCAGCAGCCGGAGACGGGACAGTACCTACGAGCAGTACTTC	CASSRRRDSTYEQYF
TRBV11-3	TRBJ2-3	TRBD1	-	TGTGCCAGCAGCTTAGGGGCAGGGGGCGAATCAGATACGCAGTATTTT	CASSLGAGGESDTQYF
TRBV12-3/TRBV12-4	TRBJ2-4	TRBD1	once	TGTGCCAGCAGTCCGGACAGGGGAAACATTCAGTACTTC	CASSPDRGNIQYF
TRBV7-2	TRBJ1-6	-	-	TGTGCCAGCACCCTCCAGACAGGTCCCTCACCCCTCCACTTT	CASTLQTGPSPLHF
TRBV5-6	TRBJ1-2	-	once	TGTGCCAGCAGCTTCGTAGGAGGCTCAGGGGATGGCTACACCTTC	CASSFVGGSGDGYTF
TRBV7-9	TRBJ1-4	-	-	TGTGCCAGCAGCTCCGACAGGTGGGCGAGAGAAAAACTGTTTTTT	CASSSDRWAREKLFF
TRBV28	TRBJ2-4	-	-	TGTGCCAGCACCACTGATGGACACACGAGAAACATTCAGTACTTC	CASTTDGHTRNIQYF
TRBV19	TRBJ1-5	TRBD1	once	TGTGCCAGTAGTAAGCAGACAGGGGGTAGCAATCAGCCCCAGCATTTT	CASSKQTGGSNQPQHF
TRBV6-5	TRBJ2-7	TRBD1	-	TGTGCCAGCTGTTACACGACAGGGGGGAAGGCCTACGAGCAGTACTTC	CASCYTTGGKAYEQYF
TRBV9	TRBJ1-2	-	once	TGTGCCAGCAGCGTTTCGGGAGGATTTACACTTAACTATGGCTACACCTTC	CASSVSGGFTLNYGYTF
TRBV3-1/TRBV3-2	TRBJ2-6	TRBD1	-	TGTGCCAGCAGCCTTTACAGGGGGCCTGGGGCCAACGTCCTGACTTTC	CASSLYRGPGANVLTF
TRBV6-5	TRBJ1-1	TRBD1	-	TGTGCCAGCAGGGCCGGACAGGGCAGGACTGAAGCTTTCTTT	CASRAGQGRTEAFF
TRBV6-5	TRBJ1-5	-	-	TGTGCCAGTGTCGGCTCGGGGGGCAATCAGCCCCAGCATTTT	CASVGSGGNQPQHF
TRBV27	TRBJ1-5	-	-	TGTGCCAGCAGTTTCATCAATCAGCCCCAGCATTTT	CASSFINQPQHF
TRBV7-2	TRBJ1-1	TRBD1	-	TGTGCCAGCAGCCCCAGGGGGCCCACTGAAGCTTTCTTT	CASSPRGPTEAFF
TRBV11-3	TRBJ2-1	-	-	TGTGCCAGCAGCTTAATTGGGGGGACCTACAATGAGCAGTTCTTC	CASSLIGGTYNEQFF
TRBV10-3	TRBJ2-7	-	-	TGTGCCATCAGTGAGTCGTTAGCAAGGTATAGGTACTTC	CAISESLARYRYF
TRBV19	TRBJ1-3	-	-	TGTGCCAGTAAATCGGGAGGTGTCGACTCTGGAAACACCATATATTTT	CASKSGGVDSGNTIYF
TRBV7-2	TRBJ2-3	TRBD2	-	TGTGCCAGCAGTCGTAGCGGGGTTAGCACAGATACGCAGTATTTT	CASSRSGVSTDTQYF
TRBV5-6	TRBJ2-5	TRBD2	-	TGTGCCAGCAGCGCGGGACCCCCTAGCGGGCAAGAGACCCAGTACTTC	CASSAGPPSGQETQYF